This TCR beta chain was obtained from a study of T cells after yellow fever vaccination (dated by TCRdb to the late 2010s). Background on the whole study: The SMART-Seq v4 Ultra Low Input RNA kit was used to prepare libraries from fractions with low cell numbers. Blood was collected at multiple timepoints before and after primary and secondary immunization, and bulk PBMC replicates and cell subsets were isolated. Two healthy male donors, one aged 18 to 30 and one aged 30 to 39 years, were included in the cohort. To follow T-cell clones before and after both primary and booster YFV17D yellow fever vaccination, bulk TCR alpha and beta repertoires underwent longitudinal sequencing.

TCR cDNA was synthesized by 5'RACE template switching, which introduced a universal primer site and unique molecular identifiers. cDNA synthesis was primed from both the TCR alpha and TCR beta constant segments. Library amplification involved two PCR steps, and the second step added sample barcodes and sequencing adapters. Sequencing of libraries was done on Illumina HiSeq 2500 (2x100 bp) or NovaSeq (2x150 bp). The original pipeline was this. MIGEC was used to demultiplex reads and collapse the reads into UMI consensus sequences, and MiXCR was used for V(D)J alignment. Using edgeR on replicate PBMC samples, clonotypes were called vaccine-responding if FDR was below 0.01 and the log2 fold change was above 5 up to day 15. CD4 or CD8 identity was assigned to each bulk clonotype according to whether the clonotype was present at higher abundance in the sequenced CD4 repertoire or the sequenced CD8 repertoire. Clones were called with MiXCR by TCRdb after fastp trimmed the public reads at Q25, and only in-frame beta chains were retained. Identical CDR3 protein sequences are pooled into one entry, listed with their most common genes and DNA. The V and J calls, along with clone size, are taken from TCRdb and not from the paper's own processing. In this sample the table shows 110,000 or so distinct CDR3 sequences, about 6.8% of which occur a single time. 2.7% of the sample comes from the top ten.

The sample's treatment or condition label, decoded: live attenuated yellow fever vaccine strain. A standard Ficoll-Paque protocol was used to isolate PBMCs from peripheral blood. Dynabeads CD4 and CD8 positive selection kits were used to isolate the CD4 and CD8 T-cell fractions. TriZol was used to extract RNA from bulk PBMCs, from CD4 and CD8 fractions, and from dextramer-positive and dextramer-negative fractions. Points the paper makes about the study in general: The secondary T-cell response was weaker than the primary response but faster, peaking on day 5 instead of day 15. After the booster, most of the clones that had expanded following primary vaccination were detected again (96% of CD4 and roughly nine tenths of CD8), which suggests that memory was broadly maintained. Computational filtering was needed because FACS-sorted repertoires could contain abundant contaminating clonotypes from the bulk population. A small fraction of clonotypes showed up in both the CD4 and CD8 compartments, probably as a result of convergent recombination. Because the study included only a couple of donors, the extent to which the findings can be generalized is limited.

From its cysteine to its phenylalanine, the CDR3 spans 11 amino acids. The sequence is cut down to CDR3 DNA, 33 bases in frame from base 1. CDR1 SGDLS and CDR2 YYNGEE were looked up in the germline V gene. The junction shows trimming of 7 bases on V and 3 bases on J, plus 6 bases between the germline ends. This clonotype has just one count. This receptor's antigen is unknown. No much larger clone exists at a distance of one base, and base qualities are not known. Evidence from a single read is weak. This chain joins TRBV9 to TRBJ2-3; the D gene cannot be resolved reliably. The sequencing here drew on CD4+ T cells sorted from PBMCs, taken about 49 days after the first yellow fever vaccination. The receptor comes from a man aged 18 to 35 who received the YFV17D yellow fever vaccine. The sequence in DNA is TGTGCCAGCGGCAGAACAGATACGCAGTATTTT. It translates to CASGRTDTQYF.